The rows below give T cell receptor beta chains drawn from one sample of a study of blood T cell repertoires in COVID-19. Method: immunoSEQ multiplex PCR; TCRdb's copy keeps in-frame clones and lacks some. The table includes tens of thousands of clones, roughly 80% detected once. The sample was peripheral blood. Every receptor here comes from a woman older than 75 with active or convalescent COVID-19. The CDR3 runs from the conserved cysteine through the conserved F or W. D genes are given only for firm matches. Rows give clone size only sometimes, using once, few, many, or a class for an expanded clone.

clone_size: NA; j_call: TRBJ2-1; d_call: TRBD2; v_call: TRBV5-1; cdr3_nt: TGCGCCAGCAGCTTGATGACTAGCGGGGGCACCTCCTACAATGAGCAGTTCTTC; cdr3_aa: CASSLMTSGGTSYNEQFF
clone_size: NA; j_call: TRBJ2-1; d_call: TRBD2; v_call: TRBV5-6; cdr3_nt: TGTGCCAGCAGCCGCGGGGGGGCGGTATCCGTAGTTGAGCAGTTCTTC; cdr3_aa: CASSRGGAVSVVEQFF
clone_size: once; j_call: TRBJ2-7; d_call: NA; v_call: TRBV7-2; cdr3_nt: TGTGCCAGCAGCTTGGCTAGCGCCGACGAGCAGTACTTC; cdr3_aa: CASSLASADEQYF
clone_size: NA; j_call: TRBJ2-2; d_call: TRBD1; v_call: TRBV6-5; cdr3_nt: TGTGCCACCAAAACAGGGGGCTTCACCGGGGAGCTGTTTTTT; cdr3_aa: CATKTGGFTGELFF
clone_size: NA; j_call: TRBJ2-2; d_call: NA; v_call: TRBV28; cdr3_nt: TGTGCCAGCAGGGACTGGACCGGGGAGCTGTTTTTT; cdr3_aa: CASRDWTGELFF
clone_size: NA; j_call: TRBJ2-5; d_call: NA; v_call: TRBV4-1; cdr3_nt: TGCGCCAGCAGCCAAGCTGGGAGACAAGAGACCCAGTACTTC; cdr3_aa: CASSQAGRQETQYF
clone_size: NA; j_call: TRBJ2-3; d_call: NA; v_call: TRBV4-3; cdr3_nt: TGCGCCAGCAGCCAGGCGTTCCGCCAGGGCACAGATACGCAGTATTTT; cdr3_aa: CASSQAFRQGTDTQYF
clone_size: NA; j_call: TRBJ2-1; d_call: TRBD2; v_call: TRBV29-1; cdr3_nt: TGCAGCGTTGTTAGCGGGAGCTACAATGAGCAGTTCTTC; cdr3_aa: CSVVSGSYNEQFF
clone_size: NA; j_call: TRBJ1-2; d_call: TRBD1; v_call: TRBV4-2; cdr3_nt: TGTGCCAGCAGCGGTCGGGACAGGGGGTATGGCTACACCTTC; cdr3_aa: CASSGRDRGYGYTF
clone_size: NA; j_call: TRBJ2-3; d_call: NA; v_call: TRBV11-2; cdr3_nt: TGTGCCAGCAGCTTAGAATTGCGGGCCGACACAGATACGCAGTATTTT; cdr3_aa: CASSLELRADTDTQYF
clone_size: NA; j_call: TRBJ1-2; d_call: NA; v_call: TRBV6-5; cdr3_nt: TGTGCCAGCAGTTACGACAGGCGAACCCAGGGAGGCTACACCTTC; cdr3_aa: CASSYDRRTQGGYTF
clone_size: NA; j_call: TRBJ1-3; d_call: NA; v_call: TRBV6-5; cdr3_nt: TGTGCCAGCAGTCGGGCAGGGCTCTCTGGAAACACCATATATTTT; cdr3_aa: CASSRAGLSGNTIYF
clone_size: NA; j_call: TRBJ1-1; d_call: NA; v_call: TRBV3-1/TRBV3-2; cdr3_nt: TGTGCCAGCAGCCAAGCCGGGGGGAACACTGAAGCTTTCTTT; cdr3_aa: CASSQAGGNTEAFF
clone_size: NA; j_call: TRBJ2-3; d_call: TRBD2; v_call: TRBV18; cdr3_nt: TGTGCCAGCTCCCAAGGGACTAGCGGGAGTGTTACGCAGTATTTT; cdr3_aa: CASSQGTSGSVTQYF
clone_size: NA; j_call: TRBJ2-1; d_call: TRBD1; v_call: TRBV18; cdr3_nt: TGTGCCAGCTCACCACAGGGTCCAGGGGGTAGGGATGAGCAGTTCTTC; cdr3_aa: CASSPQGPGGRDEQFF
clone_size: NA; j_call: TRBJ1-1; d_call: NA; v_call: TRBV6-5; cdr3_nt: TGTGCCAGCAGTTTAGTGGGAGGTAGGGCTTTCTTT; cdr3_aa: CASSLVGGRAFF
clone_size: NA; j_call: TRBJ1-2; d_call: TRBD1; v_call: TRBV5-1; cdr3_nt: TGCGCCAGCAGCTTGGAGGGACAGGGGGCCCATGGCTACACCTTC; cdr3_aa: CASSLEGQGAHGYTF
clone_size: NA; j_call: TRBJ1-6; d_call: NA; v_call: TRBV6-5; cdr3_nt: TGTGCCAGCAGTTACTACGGACAGATCTATAATTCACCCCTCCACTTT; cdr3_aa: CASSYYGQIYNSPLHF
clone_size: NA; j_call: TRBJ1-5; d_call: TRBD1; v_call: TRBV7-9; cdr3_nt: TGTGCCAGCAGCTTAGGGGACAGTAGCAATCAGCCCCAGCATTTT; cdr3_aa: CASSLGDSSNQPQHF
clone_size: NA; j_call: TRBJ2-1; d_call: TRBD2; v_call: TRBV7-9; cdr3_nt: TGTGCCAGCAGCTTAGCGCTAGGACTAGCGGTTAGCTCCTACAATGAGCAGTTCTTC; cdr3_aa: CASSLALGLAVSSYNEQFF
clone_size: NA; j_call: TRBJ2-2; d_call: TRBD2; v_call: TRBV28; cdr3_nt: TGTGCCAGCAGTTCCCTTTCTAGCGGGAGTAAGGCCGGGGAGCTGTTTTTT; cdr3_aa: CASSSLSSGSKAGELFF
clone_size: NA; j_call: TRBJ1-4; d_call: TRBD1; v_call: TRBV19; cdr3_nt: TGTGCCAGTAGTATTCTCGGGACAGGTAATGAAAAACTGTTTTTT; cdr3_aa: CASSILGTGNEKLFF
clone_size: once; j_call: TRBJ1-5; d_call: NA; v_call: TRBV6-1; cdr3_nt: TGTGCCAGCAGTGAATCAGGGAACCACAATCAGCCCCAGCATTTT; cdr3_aa: CASSESGNHNQPQHF
clone_size: NA; j_call: TRBJ1-4; d_call: TRBD1; v_call: TRBV12-5; cdr3_nt: TGTGCTAGTGGTTTGGTTGGGACAGGGAATAATGAAAAACTGTTTTTT; cdr3_aa: CASGLVGTGNNEKLFF
clone_size: NA; j_call: TRBJ2-5; d_call: NA; v_call: TRBV7-2; cdr3_nt: TGTGCCAGCAGCTCAATCCTAGAGGTGGAGACCCAGTACTTC; cdr3_aa: CASSSILEVETQYF
clone_size: NA; j_call: TRBJ1-2; d_call: NA; v_call: TRBV24-1; cdr3_nt: TGTGCCACCAGTGAAGACAGATACTATGGCTACACCTTC; cdr3_aa: CATSEDRYYGYTF
clone_size: NA; j_call: TRBJ2-7; d_call: NA; v_call: TRBV11-1; cdr3_nt: TGTGCCAGCAGCTCGACTGGAAACGAGCAGTACTTC; cdr3_aa: CASSSTGNEQYF
clone_size: NA; j_call: TRBJ2-1; d_call: NA; v_call: TRBV4-3; cdr3_nt: TGCGCCAGCAGCCTCCAGCGTACTTCCTACAATGAGCAGTTCTTC; cdr3_aa: CASSLQRTSYNEQFF
clone_size: NA; j_call: TRBJ2-3; d_call: TRBD2; v_call: TRBV7-2; cdr3_nt: TGTGCCAGCCGCCTACGGGGGGATCGCACAGATACGCAGTATTTT; cdr3_aa: CASRLRGDRTDTQYF
clone_size: NA; j_call: TRBJ2-2; d_call: NA; v_call: TRBV6-6; cdr3_nt: TGTGCCAGCAGTTACGGGCGATTTAACACCGGGGAGCTGTTTTTT; cdr3_aa: CASSYGRFNTGELFF
clone_size: NA; j_call: TRBJ2-3; d_call: NA; v_call: TRBV18; cdr3_nt: TGTGCCAGCTCGCAAATCGGGGGAACAACAGATACGCAGTATTTT; cdr3_aa: CASSQIGGTTDTQYF
clone_size: NA; j_call: TRBJ2-1; d_call: NA; v_call: TRBV29-1; cdr3_nt: TGCAGCGTTGAAGCGGGACACCGATACAATGAGCAGTTCTTC; cdr3_aa: CSVEAGHRYNEQFF
clone_size: NA; j_call: TRBJ2-1; d_call: TRBD1; v_call: TRBV5-4; cdr3_nt: TGTGCCAGCAGCTTGGGGGGGACAGACTACAATGAGCAGTTCTTC; cdr3_aa: CASSLGGTDYNEQFF
clone_size: NA; j_call: TRBJ1-4; d_call: NA; v_call: TRBV4-3; cdr3_nt: TGCGCCAGCAGCCAGGGGGGAAGATCTGAAAAACTGTTTTTT; cdr3_aa: CASSQGGRSEKLFF
clone_size: NA; j_call: TRBJ2-1; d_call: NA; v_call: TRBV5-5; cdr3_nt: TGTGCCAGCAGCTTGGTAGCCGGGACACCTTACAATGAGCAGTTCTTC; cdr3_aa: CASSLVAGTPYNEQFF
clone_size: NA; j_call: TRBJ2-3; d_call: TRBD1; v_call: TRBV7-2; cdr3_nt: TGTGCCAGCAGCTCCGACAGGGAAGTGGCGCAGTATTTT; cdr3_aa: CASSSDREVAQYF
clone_size: NA; j_call: TRBJ2-7; d_call: NA; v_call: TRBV5-1; cdr3_nt: TGCGCCAGCAGCTTGCCCTCGGCAGGGGATCACGAGCAGTACTTC; cdr3_aa: CASSLPSAGDHEQYF
clone_size: NA; j_call: TRBJ2-1; d_call: TRBD2; v_call: TRBV5-4; cdr3_nt: TGTGCCAGCAGCAGACAACTAGCGGGAGTTGGGAATGAGCAGTTCTTC; cdr3_aa: CASSRQLAGVGNEQFF
clone_size: NA; j_call: TRBJ1-4; d_call: NA; v_call: TRBV28; cdr3_nt: TGTGCCAGCAGTTCCCCGGCAGGGGCGGATGAAAAACTGTTTTTT; cdr3_aa: CASSSPAGADEKLFF
clone_size: NA; j_call: TRBJ1-5; d_call: NA; v_call: TRBV28; cdr3_nt: TGTGCCAGCAGTTTCATTTCCCTGCCGGGGGATCAGCCCCAGCATTTT; cdr3_aa: CASSFISLPGDQPQHF
clone_size: NA; j_call: TRBJ1-6; d_call: NA; v_call: TRBV7-9; cdr3_nt: TGTGCCAGCAGCCGCGACACGGATGCTTCACCCCTCCACTTT; cdr3_aa: CASSRDTDASPLHF
clone_size: NA; j_call: TRBJ1-5; d_call: TRBD1; v_call: TRBV10-3; cdr3_nt: TGTGCCATCGGCCCAGGGGGCCAGCAGCCCCAGCATTTT; cdr3_aa: CAIGPGGQQPQHF
clone_size: NA; j_call: TRBJ2-3; d_call: NA; v_call: TRBV10-1; cdr3_nt: TGCGCCAGCAGTCCGGACTTGGATACGCAGTATTTT; cdr3_aa: CASSPDLDTQYF
clone_size: NA; j_call: TRBJ2-3; d_call: NA; v_call: TRBV9; cdr3_nt: TGTGCCAGCACATCCACTCCTAGCACAGATACGCAGTATTTT; cdr3_aa: CASTSTPSTDTQYF
clone_size: few; j_call: TRBJ1-3; d_call: NA; v_call: TRBV4-2; cdr3_nt: TGTGCCAGCAGCGGTCCCCCGGGGGTGGGGAGCGACACCATATATTTT; cdr3_aa: CASSGPPGVGSDTIYF
clone_size: NA; j_call: TRBJ1-1; d_call: NA; v_call: TRBV18; cdr3_nt: TGTGCCAGCTCGACAGACATGAACACTGAAGCTTTCTTT; cdr3_aa: CASSTDMNTEAFF
clone_size: NA; j_call: TRBJ1-1; d_call: NA; v_call: TRBV9; cdr3_nt: TGTGCCAGCAGCACCTATTTGAACACTGAAGCTTTCTTT; cdr3_aa: CASSTYLNTEAFF
clone_size: NA; j_call: TRBJ1-6; d_call: NA; v_call: TRBV19; cdr3_nt: TGTGCCAGTAGTCGTCTTACCGGGACTTTTTTATCACCCCTCCACTTT; cdr3_aa: CASSRLTGTFLSPLHF